The clone carrying this T cell receptor (beta chain) has more than one count but fewer than ten. Its antigen is undetermined. Clones were sequenced by immunoSEQ multiplex PCR, and TCRdb holds only the in-frame ones, with some missing. Here the sample spans 150,000 to 200,000 clones, more than 80% being singletons. This sample was included in a study of T cell responses to AZD1222 COVID-19 vaccine. General study points: Increases in Spike-specific TCR breadth and depth were seen after two AZD1222 doses.

CDR1 is SNHLY, CDR2 FYNNEI, per germline. V dropped 6 bases and J dropped 1 base, with 16 bases sitting between them. The CDR3 length is 16 residues. This TCR was sampled from an adult who received the MenACWY meningococcal vaccine as a control. The genes are TRBV2 and TRBJ1-3; TRBD1 is a possible D gene (5 bases). The sequenced sample was peripheral blood, obtained 28 days after the second dose of the MenACWY control vaccine. The CDR3 protein is CASRGGFLKSGNTIYF. As DNA, the CDR3 is TGTGCCAGCAGGGGGGGGTTCTTAAAGTCTGGAAACACCATATATTTT.